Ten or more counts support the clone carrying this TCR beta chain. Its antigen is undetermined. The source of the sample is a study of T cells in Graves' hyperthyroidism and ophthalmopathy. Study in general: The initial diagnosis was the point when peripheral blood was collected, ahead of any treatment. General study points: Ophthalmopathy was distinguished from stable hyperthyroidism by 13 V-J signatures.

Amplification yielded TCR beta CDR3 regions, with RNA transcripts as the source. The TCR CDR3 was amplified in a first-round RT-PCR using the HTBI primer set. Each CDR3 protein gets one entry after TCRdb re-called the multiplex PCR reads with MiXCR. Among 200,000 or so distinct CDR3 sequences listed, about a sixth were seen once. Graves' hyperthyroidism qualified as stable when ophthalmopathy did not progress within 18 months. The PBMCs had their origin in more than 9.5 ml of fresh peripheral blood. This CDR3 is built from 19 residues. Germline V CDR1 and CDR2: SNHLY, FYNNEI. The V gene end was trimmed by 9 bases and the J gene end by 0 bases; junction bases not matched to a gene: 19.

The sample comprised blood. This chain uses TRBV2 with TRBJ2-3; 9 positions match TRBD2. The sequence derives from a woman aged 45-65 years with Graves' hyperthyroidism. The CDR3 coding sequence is TGTGCCAGTGAGATGGAGTTGGGAGCGGGAGGATCTAGCACAGATACGCAGTATTTT. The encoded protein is CASEMELGAGGSSTDTQYF. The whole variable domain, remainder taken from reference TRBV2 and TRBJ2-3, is EPEVTQTPSHQVTQMGQEVILRCVPISNHLYFYWYRQILGQKVEFLVSFYNNEISEKSEIFDDQFSVERPDGSNFTLKIRSTKLEDSAMYFCASEMELGAGGSSTDTQYFGPGTRLTVL.